This T cell receptor (beta chain) derives from a study of blood T cells in healthy people across ages. The use of a sample-barcoded 5' primer and a J-beta primer mix characterized a second PCR of about 7 to 12 cycles. Each CDR3 protein gets one entry after TCRdb re-called the 5' RACE reads with MiXCR. The sample shows about 1.7 million distinct CDR3 sequences, 25% to 30% of them seen only once. V lost 1 base and J 13 bases, leaving 17 bases between the germline ends. The CDR3 totals 14 residues. Germline-derived CDR1 and CDR2 are SGHTA and FQGNSA. This TCR derives from a woman under 40 in good health. The gene calls are TRBV7-2 and TRBJ2-1; D is perhaps TRBD2 (6 bases). Sequencing used blood. The CDR3, as DNA: TGTGCCAGCAGCTTAGGGGGAGGCGTCTGGTCCCAGTTCTTC. Protein sequence: CASSLGGGVWSQFF.